Each of the 10 T cell receptor beta chains below was sequenced from the same sample in a study of T cells in Graves' hyperthyroidism and ophthalmopathy. Regions amplified from RNA transcripts were the TCR beta CDR3 regions. TCR CDR3 regions were first amplified by RT-PCR with HTBI primers. TCRdb independently ran MiXCR on the multiplex PCR reads; one entry per CDR3 protein. The sample lists about 560,000 distinct CDR3 sequences, over 15% occurring once. Sequenced: blood. Receptors originate from a woman between 18 and 29 years old with Graves' hyperthyroidism.

The chain uses TRBV20-1 and TRBJ2-7; TRBD2 aligns across 10 bases. The CDR3 has 14 amino acids. Per the germline V gene, CDR1 is DFQATT and CDR2 is SNEGSKA (reference sequence). Trimming took 2 bases from V and 3 from J; bases not matched to a gene: 4. The CDR3 nucleotides are TGCAGTGCTAGAACGCTAGCGGGAGTCTACGAGCAGTACTTC. This codes for CSARTLAGVYEQYF.

This clonotype was found many times. The V and J genes are TRBV7-9 and TRBJ2-5; D unclear. Trimming removed 2 bases at V and 5 bases at J, with 12 bases between. Germline V gene sequence: CDR1 SEHNR, CDR2 FQNEAQ (reference sequence). The CDR3 length is 14 residues. This chain's CDR3 is CASSLYWVGETQYF. The CDR3 DNA is TGTGCCAGCAGCTTATATTGGGTTGGGGAGACCCAGTACTTC.

V usage is TRBV20-1 and J usage is TRBJ1-3; D not resolved. V lost 1 base, J lost 4 bases, and 14 bases lay in between. The CDR3 length is 15 residues. Germline V gene lookup returns CDR1 DFQATT and CDR2 SNEGSKA (reference sequence). The CDR3 DNA reads TGCAGTGCTAGAGGGACGCCCATTAGGGGAAACACCATATATTTT. Its protein is CSARGTPIRGNTIYF.

The chain has TRBV24-1 and TRBJ1-5; D is unresolved. Germline V CDR1 and CDR2: KGHDR, SFDVKD. This CDR3 has 15 amino acids. Trimming cost V 3 bases and J 3 bases, with 11 bases left between them. The CDR3 spells CATSDPGRPNQPQHF. The CDR3 DNA sequence: TGTGCCACCAGTGATCCTGGACGGCCCAATCAGCCCCAGCATTTT.

This clonotype has more than one count but fewer than ten. The V gene is TRBV3-1, the J gene TRBJ2-1; 11 nucleotides agree with TRBD2. J was trimmed by 6 bases and V by 1 base; bases with no gene match: 2. The CDR3 totals 15 residues. The germline gives CDR1 LGHDT, CDR2 YNNKEL (reference sequence). CDR3 nucleotides: TGTGCCAGCAGCCAAGTTAGCGGGGGGGCCAATGAGCAGTTCTTC. Its translation is CASSQVSGGANEQFF.

This clonotype was counted ten times or more. The chain joins TRBV6-1 to TRBJ2-7; TRBD1 matches at 9 bases. The CDR3 loop spans 13 amino acids. Looked up from germline, CDR1 is MNHNS and CDR2 is SASEGT. After removal of 6 bases from V and 3 bases from J, the junction contained 3 bases not matched to a gene. Written as DNA, the CDR3 is TGTGCCAGCAGGGGACAGGGAGACTACGAGCAGTACTTC. Its translation: CASRGQGDYEQYF.

The chain combines TRBV3-1 with TRBJ1-6; no firm D call. Trimming removed 4 bases from V and 9 bases from J, with 7 bases in between. Germline V lookup: CDR1 LGHDT, CDR2 YNNKEL (reference sequence). The length of the CDR3 is 12 residues. The chain's CDR3 is CASSRTRSPLHF. The CDR3 coding sequence is TGTGCCAGCAGCCGGACCCGTTCACCCCTCCACTTT.

This clonotype was counted ten times or more. The chain recombines TRBV12-3 or TRBV12-4 with TRBJ2-3, with TRBD2 matching over 9 bases. The CDR3 sequence is 18 residues long. The J segment lost 1 base and the V segment lost 1 base, leaving 9 bases of the junction unmatched. The CDR3 coding sequence is TGTGCCAGCAGTTTAGATATCCGCGGGGGGGGGGGCACAGATACGCAGTATTTT. Translating gives CASSLDIRGGGGTDTQYF.

This clonotype was seen ten or more times. V and J are TRBV20-1 and TRBJ1-1; D not certain. The CDR3 runs to 15 residues. Trimming left V 7 bases short and J 1 base short, with 19 bases between. Germline CDR1 and CDR2: DFQATT and SNEGSKA (reference sequence). The CDR3 here is CSESPPLLGNTEAFF. The CDR3 DNA sequence: TGCAGTGAGAGCCCCCCTCTGCTTGGGAACACTGAAGCTTTCTTT.

This clonotype has a count of ten or more. This rearrangement joins TRBV27 to TRBJ1-1; D remains ambiguous. The CDR3 runs to 14 residues. Germline loops: CDR1 MNHEY, CDR2 SMNVEV (reference sequence). The V and J ends lost 5 bases and 1 base respectively, with 11 bases between them. CDR3 DNA sequence: TGTGCCAGCAGTCTGTGGATAGGGAACACTGAAGCTTTCTTT. This translates into CASSLWIGNTEAFF.